Below, 4 T cell receptor beta chains from the same sample are listed, as sequenced in a study of T cells in Graves' hyperthyroidism and ophthalmopathy. Amplification of TCR beta CDR3 regions was performed using RNA transcripts as template. The HTBI set primed first-round TCR CDR3 RT-PCR. TCRdb re-called the multiplex PCR reads through MiXCR, storing one row per CDR3 protein. The sample yields under 400,000 distinct CDR3 sequences, roughly 25% seen once. The sequenced sample was blood. The receptors were sampled from a man aged 50-59 years with Graves' hyperthyroidism.

The chain links TRBV3-1 to TRBJ1-2; a weak D match, TRBD1 (5 bases). CDR3 size: 11 residues. Trimming cost V 10 bases and J 5 bases, with 11 bases left between them. Germline values: CDR1 LGHDT, CDR2 YNNKEL (reference sequence). The CDR3 spells CATGTGYGYTF. CDR3 in DNA: TGTGCCACCGGGACGGGATATGGCTACACCTTC.

J is TRBJ2-1 and V is TRBV28, with a possible D match to TRBD1 (5 bases). This CDR3 has 15 amino acids. The V gene lost 3 bases and the J gene lost 3 bases, with 12 bases spanning the gap. CDR1 is MDHEN, CDR2 SYDVKM, per germline. In DNA form, the CDR3 reads TGTGCCAGCAGTTTGGGGCAGAGCCTCTACAATGAGCAGTTCTTC. It codes for CASSLGQSLYNEQFF.

There are a few counts of this clonotype. This sequence joins TRBV6-1 and TRBJ1-1; possibly TRBD1 for D (5 bases). The CDR3 is 15 residues long. Trimming cost V 5 bases and J 0 bases, with 13 bases left between them. Germline CDR1 reads MNHNS; CDR2 reads SASEGT. CDR3 DNA sequence: TGTGCCAGCAGTCAGGGCCTCGGGATGAACACTGAAGCTTTCTTT. This translates into CASSQGLGMNTEAFF.

In its sample, this clonotype was seen a few times. The chain uses TRBV18 and TRBJ2-1; D is undetermined. This CDR3 has 13 residues. CDR1 and CDR2 (germline): KGHSH, LQKENI. Trimming left V 0 bases short and J 4 bases short, with 4 bases between. The CDR3, as DNA: TGTGCCAGCTCACCACCGAGTTACAATGAGCAGTTCTTC. Translation: CASSPPSYNEQFF.